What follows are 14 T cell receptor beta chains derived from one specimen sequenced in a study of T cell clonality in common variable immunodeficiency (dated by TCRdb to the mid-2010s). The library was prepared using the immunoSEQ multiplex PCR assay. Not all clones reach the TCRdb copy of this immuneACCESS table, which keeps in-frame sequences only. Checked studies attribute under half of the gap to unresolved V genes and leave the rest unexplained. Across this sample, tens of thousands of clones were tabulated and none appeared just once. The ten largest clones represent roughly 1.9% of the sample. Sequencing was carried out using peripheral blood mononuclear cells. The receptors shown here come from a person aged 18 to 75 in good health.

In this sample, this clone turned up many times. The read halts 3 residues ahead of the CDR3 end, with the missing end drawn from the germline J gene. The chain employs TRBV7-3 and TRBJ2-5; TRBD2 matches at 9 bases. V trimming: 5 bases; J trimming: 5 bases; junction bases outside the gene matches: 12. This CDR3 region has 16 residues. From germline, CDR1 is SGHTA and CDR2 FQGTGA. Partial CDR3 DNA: TGTGCCAGCAGCCCCCTGGGGAGCGGGAGGTCGGAGACC. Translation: CASSPLGSGRSET. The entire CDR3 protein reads CASSPLGSGRSETQYF.

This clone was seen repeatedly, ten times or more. CDR3 DNA, as far as it was read: TGTGCCAGCAGCTCCGACGGACAGCTTAATCAGCCC. This sequence encodes CASSSDGQLNQP. The whole CDR3 sequence is CASSSDGQLNQPQHF. The gene calls are TRBV7-2 and TRBJ1-5; possible D gene TRBD1, 6 bases. The read is 3 residues too short to cover the CDR3 end, so that end is filled in from the germline J gene. The V gene lost 4 bases and the J gene lost 4 bases, with 14 bases spanning the gap. CDR1 is SGHTA, CDR2 FQGNSA, per germline. The CDR3 runs 15 residues.

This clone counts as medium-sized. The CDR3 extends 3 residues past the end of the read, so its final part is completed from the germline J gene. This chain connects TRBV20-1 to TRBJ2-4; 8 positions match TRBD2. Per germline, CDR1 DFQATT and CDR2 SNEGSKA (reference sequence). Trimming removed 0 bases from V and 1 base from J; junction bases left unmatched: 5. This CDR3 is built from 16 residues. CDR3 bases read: TGCAGTGCTAGAGATACAAGCGGGAGTGCCAAAAACATT. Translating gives CSARDTSGSAKNI. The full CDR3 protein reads CSARDTSGSAKNIQYF.

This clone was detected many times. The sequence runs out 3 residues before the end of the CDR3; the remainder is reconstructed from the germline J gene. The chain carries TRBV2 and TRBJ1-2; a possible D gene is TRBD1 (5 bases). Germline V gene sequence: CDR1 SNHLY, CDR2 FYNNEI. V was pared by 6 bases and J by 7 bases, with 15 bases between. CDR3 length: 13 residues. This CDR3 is CASRGGERGGYTF. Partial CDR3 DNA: TGTGCCAGCAGGGGAGGGGAGAGGGGTGGC.

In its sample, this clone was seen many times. The part of the CDR3 DNA that was read is TGTGCCTGGATTTTTGCGGGTGGCACTGAA. As protein: CAWIFAGGTE. The entire CDR3 is CAWIFAGGTEAFF. The rearrangement links TRBV30 to TRBJ1-1; D gene unclear. The sequenced fragment ends 3 residues before the CDR3 boundary, so the rest is inferred from the germline J gene. Trimming pared 4 bases from V and 4 bases from J, leaving 13 bases between. Germline V gene data show CDR1 as GTSNPN and CDR2 as SVGIG (reference sequence). The CDR3 contains 13 residues.

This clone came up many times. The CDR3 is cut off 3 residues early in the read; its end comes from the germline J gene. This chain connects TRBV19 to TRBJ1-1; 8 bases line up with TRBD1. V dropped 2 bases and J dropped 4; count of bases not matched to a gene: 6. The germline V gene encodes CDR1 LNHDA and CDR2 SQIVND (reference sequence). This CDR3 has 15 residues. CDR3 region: CASSISDRALTEAFF. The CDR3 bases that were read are TGTGCCAGTAGTATATCGGACAGGGCCCTCACTGAA. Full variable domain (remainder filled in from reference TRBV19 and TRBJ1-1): DGGITQSPKYLFRKEGQNVTLSCEQNLNHDAMYWYRQDPGQGLRLIYYSQIVNDFQKGDIAEGYSVSREKKESFPLTVTSAQKNPTAFYLCASSISDRALTEAFFGQGTRLTVV.

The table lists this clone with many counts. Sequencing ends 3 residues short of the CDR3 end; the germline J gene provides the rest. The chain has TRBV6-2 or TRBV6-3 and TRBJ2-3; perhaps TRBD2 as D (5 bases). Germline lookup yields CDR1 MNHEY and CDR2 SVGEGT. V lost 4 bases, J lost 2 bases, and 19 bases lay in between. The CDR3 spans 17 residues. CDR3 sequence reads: CASSSARSRLSTDTQYF. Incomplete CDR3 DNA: TGTGCCAGCAGTTCCGCGCGAAGTCGACTATCCACAGATACG.

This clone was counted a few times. The DNA read from the CDR3 is TGTGCCAGCAGCTTAACTAGCGGGGGGAACACAGATACG. Protein sequence: CASSLTSGGNTDT. The whole CDR3 protein is CASSLTSGGNTDTQYF. This chain joins TRBV7-6 and TRBJ2-3; 12 bases agree with TRBD2. With the read ending 3 residues before the CDR3 end, the germline J gene is used to fill in that end. CDR3 length equals 16 residues. The germline CDR1 and CDR2 sequences are SGHVS and FNYEAQ. The V gene end was trimmed by 2 bases and the J gene end by 2 bases; junction bases not matched to a gene: 2. Based on the CDR3 plus reference TRBV7-6 and TRBJ2-3, the full variable domain is GAGVSQSPRYKVTKRGQDVALRCDPISGHVSLYWYRQALGQGPEFLTYFNYEAQQDKSGLPNDRFSAERPEGSISTLTIQRTEQRDSAMYRCASSLTSGGNTDTQYFGPGTRLTVL.

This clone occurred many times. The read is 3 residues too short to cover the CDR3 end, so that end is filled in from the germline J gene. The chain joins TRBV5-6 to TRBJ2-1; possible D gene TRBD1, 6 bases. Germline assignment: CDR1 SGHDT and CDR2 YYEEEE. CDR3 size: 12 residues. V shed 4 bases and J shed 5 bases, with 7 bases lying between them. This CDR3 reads CASSRDNNEQFF. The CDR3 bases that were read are TGTGCCAGCAGCCGGGACAACAATGAG.

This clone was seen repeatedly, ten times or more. The covered CDR3 bases are TGTGCCAGCAGTTTCGTTGGGGTCGGGGGCAATCAGCCC. As protein: CASSFVGVGGNQP. Given in full, the CDR3 is CASSFVGVGGNQPQHF. The V call is TRBV12-3 or TRBV12-4, the J call TRBJ1-5; no clear D gene. Coverage ceases 3 residues before the CDR3 finishes, and the germline J gene fills in the end. The CDR3 loop spans 16 amino acids. Trimming removed 3 bases at V and 2 bases at J, with 14 bases between.

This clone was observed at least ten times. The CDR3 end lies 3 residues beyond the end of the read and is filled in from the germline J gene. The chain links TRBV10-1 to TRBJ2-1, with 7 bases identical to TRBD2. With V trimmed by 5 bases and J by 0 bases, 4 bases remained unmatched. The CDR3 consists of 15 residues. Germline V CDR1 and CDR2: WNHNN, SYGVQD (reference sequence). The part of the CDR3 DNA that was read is TGCGCCAGCAGTCCCAGGACTAGCTCCTACAATGAG. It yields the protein CASSPRTSSYNE. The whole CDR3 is CASSPRTSSYNEQFF.

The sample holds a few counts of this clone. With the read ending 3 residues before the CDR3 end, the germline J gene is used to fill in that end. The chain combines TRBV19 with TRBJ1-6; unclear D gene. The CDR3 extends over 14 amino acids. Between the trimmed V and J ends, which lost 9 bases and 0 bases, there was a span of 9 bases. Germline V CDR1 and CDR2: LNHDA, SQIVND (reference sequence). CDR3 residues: CASHRGSYNSPLHF. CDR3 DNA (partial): TGTGCCAGCCACCGAGGCTCCTATAATTCACCC.

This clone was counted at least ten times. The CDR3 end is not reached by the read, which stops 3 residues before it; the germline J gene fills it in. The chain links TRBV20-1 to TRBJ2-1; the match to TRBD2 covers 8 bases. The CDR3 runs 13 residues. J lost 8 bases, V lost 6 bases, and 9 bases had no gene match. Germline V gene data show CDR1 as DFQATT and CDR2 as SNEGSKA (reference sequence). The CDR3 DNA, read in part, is TGCAGTGCCCCCAGCGGGGGCCGGGATGAG. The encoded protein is CSAPSGGRDE. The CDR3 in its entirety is CSAPSGGRDEQFF.

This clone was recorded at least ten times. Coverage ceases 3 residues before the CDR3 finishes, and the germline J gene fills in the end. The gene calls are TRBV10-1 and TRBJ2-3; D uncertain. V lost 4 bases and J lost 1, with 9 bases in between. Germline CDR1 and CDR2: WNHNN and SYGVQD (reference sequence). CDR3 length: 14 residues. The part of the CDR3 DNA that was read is TGCGCCAGCAGTGCAAGATCGGGCACAGATACG. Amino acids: CASSARSGTDT. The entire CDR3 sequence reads CASSARSGTDTQYF.